These 25 T cell receptor beta chains were sequenced from one sample in a study of shared T cell receptors in the human thymus. TCRdb's copy holds only in-frame clones and misses some; the assay was immunoSEQ multiplex PCR. The table lists hundreds of thousands of clones, roughly 90% of them singletons. These records were also assigned to another study, of human thymus T cells.

Sequencing was done on a sample of thymocytes. These receptors were taken from a boy under three years old with a congenital heart defect.

This clone was seen a single time. The V gene is TRBV15, the J gene TRBJ2-7; 9 nucleotides align to TRBD2. Germline V gives CDR1 LNHNV, CDR2 YYDKDF (reference sequence). V trimming: 0 bases; J trimming: 2 bases; junction bases outside the gene matches: 8. CDR3 size: 17 residues. The CDR3 nucleotides read TGTGCCACCAGCAGAGATAATAGCGGGAGCGGGGCCTACGAGCAGTACTTC. Its translation: CATSRDNSGSGAYEQYF.

This chain connects TRBV7-9 to TRBJ2-1, with 8 bases identical to TRBD1. Germline CDR1 SEHNR, CDR2 FQNEAQ (reference sequence). The CDR3 length is 17 residues. The V and J ends lost 3 bases and 4 bases, in that order; junction bases with no gene match: 11. In nucleotides, the CDR3 is TGTGCCAGCAGCTTCCAACCGGGACAGGTCTTTTACAATGAGCAGTTCTTC. It translates to CASSFQPGQVFYNEQFF.

The chain carries TRBV4-1 and TRBJ2-2; 11 bases match TRBD2. Germline CDR1 is MGHRA and CDR2 is YSYEKL. This CDR3 region has 18 residues. Losses at the gene ends were 1 base for V and 2 bases for J; bases not matched to a gene: 6. The CDR3 nucleotides read TGCGCCAGCAGCCAAGGTCCGGGACTAGCGGATAACACCGGGGAGCTGTTTTTT. It translates to CASSQGPGLADNTGELFF.

As for this clone: This specimen includes other DNA sequences encoding the same CDR3. The chain carries TRBV19 and TRBJ1-2, with 9 bases matching TRBD1. Germline-derived CDR1 and CDR2 are LNHDA and SQIVND (reference sequence). There are 16 residues in the CDR3. With V trimmed by 6 bases and J by 3 bases, 11 bases remained unmatched. The CDR3 DNA reads TGTGCCAGTAGCCCGACAGGGGGAGTATGGGACTATGGCTACACCTTC. It yields the protein CASSPTGGVWDYGYTF.

The gene calls are TRBV7-2 and TRBJ2-7; TRBD2 aligns across 7 bases. CDR3 size: 17 residues. Germline V gene data show CDR1 as SGHTA and CDR2 as FQGNSA. J was trimmed by 4 bases and V by 0 bases; bases with no gene match: 12. In DNA form, the CDR3 reads TGTGCCAGCAGCTTAGCTCAAAACGCGGGAGTGGGGTACGAGCAGTACTTC. Amino acids: CASSLAQNAGVGYEQYF.

The V gene is TRBV19, the J gene TRBJ2-7, with TRBD1 matching over 10 bases. Trimming removed 6 bases from V and 5 bases from J; junction bases left unmatched: 13. The CDR3 length is 16 residues. Germline loops: CDR1 LNHDA, CDR2 SQIVND (reference sequence). CDR3 amino acids: CASSLISGTGDNEQYF. The CDR3 nucleotides are TGTGCCAGTAGCCTTATTTCCGGGACAGGGGATAACGAGCAGTACTTC.

The rearrangement uses TRBV27 and TRBJ2-1; 11 positions match TRBD1. Germline V gene lookup returns CDR1 MNHEY and CDR2 SMNVEV (reference sequence). This CDR3 comprises 15 residues. The ends lost 6 bases at V and 4 bases at J; junction bases unmatched: 5. The CDR3 nucleotides read TGTGCCAGCAGCCCTGGGACAGGGGGATACAATGAGCAGTTCTTC. The encoded protein is CASSPGTGGYNEQFF.

This chain links TRBV20-1 with TRBJ1-1; D is undetermined. This CDR3 comprises 11 residues. The V gene's germline CDR1 is DFQATT and CDR2 SNEGSKA (reference sequence). Trimming took 7 bases from V and 1 from J, leaving 7 bases between them. CDR3 sequence reads: CSGSRNTEAFF. Written as DNA, the CDR3 is TGCAGTGGGAGCAGGAACACTGAAGCTTTCTTT.

The rearrangement uses TRBV6-1 and TRBJ2-7; 10 nucleotides line up with TRBD1. Unmatched junction bases numbered 4, after V lost 0 bases and J lost 5 bases. The germline V gene encodes CDR1 MNHNS and CDR2 SASEGT. There are 15 residues in the CDR3. CDR3 nucleotide sequence: TGTGCCAGCAGTGAAGCGTGGACAGGGGGGGACGAGCAGTACTTC. It specifies CASSEAWTGGDEQYF.

The chain carries TRBV27 and TRBJ2-2; D remains ambiguous. V was pared by 6 bases and J by 6 bases, with 8 bases between. Germline CDR1 is MNHEY and CDR2 is SMNVEV (reference sequence). This CDR3 has 12 residues. CDR3: CASRVQSGELFF. CDR3 DNA sequence: TGTGCCAGCAGGGTACAATCCGGGGAGCTGTTTTTT.

The rearrangement links TRBV5-6 to TRBJ1-2; D is unresolved. Trimming removed 0 bases from V and 8 bases from J, with 11 bases in between. The CDR3 has 13 residues. Germline CDR1 SGHDT, CDR2 YYEEEE. CDR3: CASSLDPGIGYTF. DNA of the CDR3: TGTGCCAGCAGCTTGGATCCGGGGATCGGCTACACCTTC.

This clone was observed once. The chain combines TRBV5-4 with TRBJ2-1; D remains unclear. This CDR3 spans 18 amino acids. V lost 0 bases and J lost 3, with 19 bases in between. The germline V gene encodes CDR1 SGHNT and CDR2 YYREEE (reference sequence). CDR3 DNA sequence: TGTGCCAGCAGCTTGGTCCCTTTAGTGACTCATCACTACAATGAGCAGTTCTTC. It specifies CASSLVPLVTHHYNEQFF.

This chain connects TRBV4-1 to TRBJ2-3; D gene uncertain. The CDR3 spans 16 residues. V lost 0 bases to trimming and J lost 3 bases, with 13 bases between them. The V gene's germline CDR1 is MGHRA and CDR2 YSYEKL. DNA of the CDR3: TGCGCCAGCAGCCAAGATCGGAGAATTGAAACAGATACGCAGTATTTT. It encodes CASSQDRRIETDTQYF.

V usage is TRBV14 and J usage is TRBJ2-7; 8 bases agree with TRBD1. The CDR3 length is 17 residues. Germline trimming cut 2 bases from V and 0 bases from J; bases unmatched to any gene: 9. The germline V gene has CDR1 SGHDN and CDR2 FVKESK. This chain's CDR3 is CASSQKPSTGDSYEQYF. The CDR3 DNA reads TGTGCCAGCAGCCAAAAACCCTCGACAGGGGACTCCTACGAGCAGTACTTC.

The gene calls are TRBV28 and TRBJ2-3; possibly TRBD1 for D (8 bases). V lost 6 bases to trimming and J lost 5 bases, with 24 bases between them. The CDR3 spans 17 residues. The germline CDR1 and CDR2 sequences are MDHEN and SYDVKM. The CDR3 spells CASRPWTGRASGDTQYF. CDR3 bases: TGTGCCAGCAGGCCTTGGACAGGGAGGGCCTCGGGAGATACGCAGTATTTT.

The V gene is TRBV9, the J gene TRBJ1-3; 10 bases map to TRBD1. Losses at the gene ends were 3 bases for V and 3 bases for J; bases not matched to a gene: 6. The CDR3 runs to 16 residues. Germline V gene data show CDR1 as SGDLS and CDR2 as YYNGEE. CDR3 amino acids: CASSGGGTGVGNTIYF. The CDR3 DNA reads as TGTGCCAGCAGCGGGGGGGGGACAGGGGTTGGAAACACCATATATTTT.

This clone was detected only a few times. This chain uses TRBV5-5 with TRBJ2-7; D might be TRBD1 (5 bases). This CDR3 is built from 15 residues. The germline V and J ends were trimmed by 4 bases and 3 bases, with 17 bases remaining between them. CDR1 is SGHKS and CDR2 is YYEKEE in the germline V gene (reference sequence). In DNA, the CDR3 is TGTGCCAGCAGCGGGGCTACATTACCCATCTACGAGCAGTACTTC. This encodes CASSGATLPIYEQYF.

Notes on this clone: Other DNA sequences in the sample encode the same CDR3. This chain uses TRBV30 with TRBJ2-7, with 8 bases matching TRBD2. This CDR3 has 17 residues. Germline CDR1 reads GTSNPN; CDR2 reads SVGIG (reference sequence). The V and J ends lost 3 bases and 5 bases, in that order; junction bases with no gene match: 18. CDR3 nucleotide sequence: TGTGCCTGGAGAGACGAAACGGGACTAGACGGAAGCAACGAGCAGTACTTC. Translating it yields CAWRDETGLDGSNEQYF.

This clone occurred once. V and J are TRBV10-3 and TRBJ2-3; TRBD2 matches at 10 bases. Losses at the gene ends were 5 bases for V and 2 bases for J; bases not matched to a gene: 13. This CDR3 contains 18 residues. The germline CDR1 and CDR2 sequences are ENHRY and SYGVKD. The CDR3 DNA follows: TGTGCCATCAGTCTCCCTCCCCTAGCGGGAGTTCACACAGATACGCAGTATTTT. Translated: CAISLPPLAGVHTDTQYF.

This clone occurred once. V usage is TRBV5-6 and J usage is TRBJ2-5; 11 positions agree with TRBD2. This CDR3 is 16 amino acids long. Germline CDR1 SGHDT, CDR2 YYEEEE. Trimming cost V 3 bases and J 3 bases; bases outside gene matches: 7. The CDR3 region is CASSSGTSGIKETQYF. The DNA of the CDR3 is TGTGCCAGCAGCTCCGGGACTAGCGGAATTAAAGAGACCCAGTACTTC.

The chain carries TRBV5-1 and TRBJ2-7; no firm D call. The CDR3 sequence is 14 residues long. CDR1 is SGHRS, CDR2 YFSETQ, per germline. V was shortened by 7 bases and J by 0 bases, with 14 bases between the two germline ends. As DNA, the CDR3 is TGCGCCAGCGCATCCAGGATCCGCTCCTACGAGCAGTACTTC. This sequence encodes CASASRIRSYEQYF. The full variable domain, its missing parts supplied by reference TRBV5-1 and TRBJ2-7, is KAGVTQTPRYLIKTRGQQVTLSCSPISGHRSVSWYQQTPGQGLQFLFEYFSETQRNKGNFPGRFSGRQFSNSRSEMNVSTLELGDSALYLCASASRIRSYEQYFGPGTRLTVT.

The rearrangement joins TRBV14 to TRBJ2-7; 8 bases are a match to TRBD2. The trim removed 4 bases at V and 3 bases at J, leaving 8 bases unmatched. CDR1 is SGHDN and CDR2 is FVKESK in the germline V gene. The CDR3 contains 15 residues. The CDR3 protein is CASSRGLDWNYEQYF. The CDR3 DNA follows: TGTGCCAGCAGCCGGGGACTAGACTGGAACTACGAGCAGTACTTC.

V and J are TRBV27 and TRBJ2-3; tentative D call: TRBD2 (5 bases). The CDR3 spans 17 residues. Germline CDR1 and CDR2: MNHEY and SMNVEV (reference sequence). V lost 4 bases and J lost 1, with 18 bases in between. CDR3 amino acids: CASSYSPWISGTDTQYF. The CDR3 nucleotides read TGTGCCAGCAGTTATAGCCCCTGGATTAGCGGCACAGATACGCAGTATTTT.

V is TRBV27 and J is TRBJ2-1, with 10 bases lining up with TRBD2. The CDR3 runs to 17 residues. V lost 4 bases and J lost 0; bases outside the gene matches: 6. Per the germline V gene, CDR1 is MNHEY and CDR2 is SMNVEV (reference sequence). In DNA, the CDR3 is TGTGCCAGCAGTTCTACGGGACTAGCGAGCTCCTACAATGAGCAGTTCTTC. It translates to CASSSTGLASSYNEQFF.

The V call is TRBV7-4, the J call TRBJ2-1; 10 nucleotides line up with TRBD2. Unmatched junction bases numbered 10, after V lost 6 bases and J lost 8 bases. Germline lookup yields CDR1 SGHVT and CDR2 SQSDAQ. The CDR3 runs 15 residues. The CDR3 is CASRGPSGSGYEQFF. The CDR3 bases are TGTGCCAGCAGAGGTCCTAGCGGGAGTGGCTATGAGCAGTTCTTC.